This T cell receptor beta chain was identified during a study of blood T cell repertoires in COVID-19. For the study at large: Samples representing acute and convalescent COVID-19 were sourced from the United States, Italy and Spain. Sources were T cells, B-cell-depleted T cells, or PBMCs; the material itself was cDNA or gDNA.

Germline CDR1 and CDR2: SGDLS and YYNGEE. V was pared by 0 bases and J by 7 bases, with 17 bases between. The CDR3 length is 16 residues. Only in-frame clones appear in the TCRdb table, and some are missing; sequencing was by immunoSEQ multiplex PCR. The data contain 85,000 or so clones, about 96% of them singletons. This receptor was identified in a human donor with active COVID-19. The donor label of this sample is uncertain. The sequencing sample was made of peripheral blood. This chain connects TRBV9 to TRBJ1-3; D not resolved. The CDR3 reads CASSVATGYNQNTIYF. The CDR3 nucleotides read TGTGCCAGCAGCGTAGCTACCGGGTATAATCAGAACACCATATATTTT. The entire variable domain, with the rest obtained from reference TRBV9 and TRBJ1-3, is as follows: DSGVTQTPKHLITATGQRVTLRCSPRSGDLSVYWYQQSLDQGLQFLIQYYNGEERAKGNILERFSAQQFPDLHSELNLSSLELGDSALYFCASSVATGYNQNTIYFGEGSWLTVV.